The present T cell receptor beta chain was sequenced within a study of blood T cell repertoires in COVID-19. As handled by the study authors: Reference gene primer amplification yielded estimated nucleated cell counts. Assay used: immunoSEQ multiplex PCR; TCRdb lists only in-frame clones, some missing. V and J calls and clone size follow that table, whereas D and trimming were derived from the DNA. This table has over 120,000 clones, approximately 80% appearing once. This clone is medium-sized (0.01 to 0.1%) by share. The CDR3 length is 15 residues. Germline assignment: CDR1 SGHRS and CDR2 YFSETQ. V was cut by 4 bases and J by 2 bases, with 13 bases left in between.

Sequences were obtained from peripheral blood. The rearrangement links TRBV5-1 to TRBJ1-5; the D is unclear. The TCR originated in a woman older than 75 with acute or convalescent COVID-19. In nucleotides, the CDR3 is TGCGCCAGCAGCCGATTAAAAGGAGGCAATCAGCCCCAGCATTTT. This translates into CASSRLKGGNQPQHF.